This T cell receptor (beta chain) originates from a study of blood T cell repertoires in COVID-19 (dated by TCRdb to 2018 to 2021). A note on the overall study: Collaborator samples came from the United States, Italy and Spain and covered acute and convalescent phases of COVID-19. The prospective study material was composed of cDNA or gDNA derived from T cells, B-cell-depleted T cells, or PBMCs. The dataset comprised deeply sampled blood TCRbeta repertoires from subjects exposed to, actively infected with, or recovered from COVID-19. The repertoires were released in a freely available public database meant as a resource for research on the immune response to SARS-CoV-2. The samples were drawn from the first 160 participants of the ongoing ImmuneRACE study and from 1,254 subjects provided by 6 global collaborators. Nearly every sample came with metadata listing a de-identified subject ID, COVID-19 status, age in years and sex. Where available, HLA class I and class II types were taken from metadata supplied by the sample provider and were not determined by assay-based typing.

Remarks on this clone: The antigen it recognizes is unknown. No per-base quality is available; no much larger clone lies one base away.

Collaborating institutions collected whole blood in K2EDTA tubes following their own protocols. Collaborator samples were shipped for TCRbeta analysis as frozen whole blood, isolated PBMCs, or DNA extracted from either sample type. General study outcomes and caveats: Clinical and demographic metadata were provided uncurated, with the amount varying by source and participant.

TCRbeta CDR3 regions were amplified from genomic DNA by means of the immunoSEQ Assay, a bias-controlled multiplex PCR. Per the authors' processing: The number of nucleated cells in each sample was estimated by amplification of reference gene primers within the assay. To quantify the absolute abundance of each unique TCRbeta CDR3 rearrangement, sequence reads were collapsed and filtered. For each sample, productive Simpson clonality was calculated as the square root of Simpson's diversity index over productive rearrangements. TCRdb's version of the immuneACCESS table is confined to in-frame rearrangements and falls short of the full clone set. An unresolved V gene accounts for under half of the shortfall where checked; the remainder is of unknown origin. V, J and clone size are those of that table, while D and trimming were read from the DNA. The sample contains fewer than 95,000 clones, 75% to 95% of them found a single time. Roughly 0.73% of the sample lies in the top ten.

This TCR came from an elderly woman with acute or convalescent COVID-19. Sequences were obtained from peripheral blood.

The DNA sequence is TGTGCCAGTAGTATCACCGGGACAGGGAGGAATTCACCCCTCCACTTT. Translation gives CASSITGTGRNSPLHF. The chain is encoded by TRBV19 joined to TRBJ1-6, with 9 junctional bases fitting TRBD1. CDR1 and CDR2 are read off the germline V gene (reference sequence) as LNHDA and SQIVND. CDR3 length: 16 amino acids, cysteine to phenylalanine. Left in the record is the CDR3 DNA by itself, 48 bases read in frame from the first base. For this chain, trimming is 3 bases at the V end and 7 bases at the J end, and the number of junction bases without a gene match is 7.